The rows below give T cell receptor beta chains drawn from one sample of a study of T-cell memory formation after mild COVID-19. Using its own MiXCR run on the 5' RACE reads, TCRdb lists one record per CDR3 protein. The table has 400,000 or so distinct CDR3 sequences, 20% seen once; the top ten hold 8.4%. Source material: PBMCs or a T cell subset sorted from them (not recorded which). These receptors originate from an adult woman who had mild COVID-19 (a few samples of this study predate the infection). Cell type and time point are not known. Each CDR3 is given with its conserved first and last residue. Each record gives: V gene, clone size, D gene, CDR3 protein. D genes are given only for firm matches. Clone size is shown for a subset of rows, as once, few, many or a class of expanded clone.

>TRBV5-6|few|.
CASSWAGTYIYEQYF
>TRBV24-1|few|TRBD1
CATSSGQGYGYTF
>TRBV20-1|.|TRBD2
CSAITSGLSNTDTQYF
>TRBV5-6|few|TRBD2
CASSPGLAGRDEQYF
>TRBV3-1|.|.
CASSPHRDGNEAFF
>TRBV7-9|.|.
CASSHATSYEQYF
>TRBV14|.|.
CASSPTGGPYEQYF
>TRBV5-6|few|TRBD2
CASSGGGRLASYNEQFF
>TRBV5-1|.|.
CASSGRTDSPYEQYF
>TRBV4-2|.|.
CASSQAGMGGYGYTF
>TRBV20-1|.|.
CSAIDSGKGTDTQYF
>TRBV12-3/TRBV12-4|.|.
CASSRKPDTQYF
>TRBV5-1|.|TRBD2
CASSLDPSGRSTGELFF
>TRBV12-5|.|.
CASALGLVYEQYF
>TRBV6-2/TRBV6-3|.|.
CASRRWRGDYEQYF
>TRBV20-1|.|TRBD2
CSARDPIAGGVKNIQYF
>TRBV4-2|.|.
CASSQGLGGAGVRVTEAFF
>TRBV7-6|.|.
CASSPPGGFGSQYF
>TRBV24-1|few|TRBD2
CATSDRWTSGGNNEQFF
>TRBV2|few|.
CASSEIYANTEAFF
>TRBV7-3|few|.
CASSWTENTGELFF
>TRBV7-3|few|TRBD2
CASSLMGLAGQETQYF
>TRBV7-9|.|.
CASTPDRPGEQYF
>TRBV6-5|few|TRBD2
CASSPGLAARNGELFF
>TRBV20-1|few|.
CSARYPGQNTEAFF
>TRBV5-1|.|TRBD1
CASSLEGQGPYGYTF
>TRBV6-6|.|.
CASRVDGESGELFF
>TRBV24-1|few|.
CATSDIPKGRNNEQFF
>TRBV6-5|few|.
CASSDHREDGYTF
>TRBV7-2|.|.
CASSHLSETQYF
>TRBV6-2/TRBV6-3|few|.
CASSYHYPITGELFF
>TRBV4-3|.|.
CASSQARDIPPIYF
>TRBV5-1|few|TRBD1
CASSLDGDRVDEQYF
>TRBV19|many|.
CASSQETVGNQPQHF
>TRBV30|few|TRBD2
CAWSVTSGGHEQFF
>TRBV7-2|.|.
CASSLVAFF
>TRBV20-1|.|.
CSARDRWGDYNEQFF
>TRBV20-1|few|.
CSASTGLSYNSPLHF
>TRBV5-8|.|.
CASSSSGRSGQPQHF
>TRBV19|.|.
CASKRSNSYEQYF
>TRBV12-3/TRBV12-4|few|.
CASSPPSGPSYNEQFF
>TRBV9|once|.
CASSVGVDTEAFF
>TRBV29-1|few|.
CSGFGGKGWVEETQYF
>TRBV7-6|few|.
CASSTAQAGYYNEQFF
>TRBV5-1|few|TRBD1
CASRQERGQIQETQYF
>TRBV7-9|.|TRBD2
CASSLVGTTPNEQFF
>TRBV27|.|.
CASSFEDSPLHF
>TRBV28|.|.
CASSAPGSNQPQHF
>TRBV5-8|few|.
CASSLPPYEQYF
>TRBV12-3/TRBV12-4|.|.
CASSLTSYNEQFF
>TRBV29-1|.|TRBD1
CSVSPDRGAYEQYF
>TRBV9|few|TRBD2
CASSVEGKVSGVYNEQFF
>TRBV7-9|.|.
CASSLRRAGNTIYF
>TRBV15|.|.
CATSNRVGDTQYF
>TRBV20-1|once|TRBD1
CSARETGVTEAFF